The 29 T cell receptor beta chains below all came from one sample that was sequenced in a study of vaccination effects on CD4 cells after COVID-19. For these receptors, no antigen is known. Produced via immunoSEQ multiplex PCR; TCRdb's table is partial and in-frame only. The table includes roughly 27,000 clones, about 83% detected once. Pools of viral peptides were used by the ViraFEST assay to expand antigen-specific CD4+ T cells ahead of sequencing. Isolation of CD4+ T cells took place after 10 days of culture. Subjects were given two BNT162b2 or mRNA-1273 vaccine doses. This material consisted of CD4+ T cells from PBMCs cultured with HCoV-NL63 spike peptides, taken after COVID-19 vaccination. These receptors all come from a human donor who received a COVID-19 vaccine. Some clones in this sample may be carry-over from other donors' samples.

This chain uses TRBV5-1 with TRBJ1-5; TRBD1 is a possible D gene (5 bases). The germline V and J ends were trimmed by 4 bases and 5 bases, with 10 bases remaining between them. The CDR3 is made up of 13 amino acids. Germline CDR1 and CDR2: SGHRS and YFSETQ. The CDR3 nucleotides are TGCGCCAGCAGCACGGACATGGATCAGCCCCAGCATTTT. Amino acids: CASSTDMDQPQHF.

The V and J genes are TRBV27 and TRBJ1-4; tentative D call: TRBD1 (5 bases). This CDR3 is 14 amino acids long. The V gene lost 6 bases and the J gene lost 4 bases, with 12 bases spanning the gap. Germline CDR1 MNHEY, CDR2 SMNVEV (reference sequence). CDR3 coding DNA: TGTGCCAGCAGCTGGGGGAGGGATAATGAAAAACTGTTTTTT. It yields the protein CASSWGRDNEKLFF.

A single count supports this clone. V is TRBV4-1 and J is TRBJ2-1; the D is unclear. Germline-derived CDR1 and CDR2 are MGHRA and YSYEKL. The CDR3 runs 14 residues. The V gene lost 2 bases and the J gene lost 7 bases, with 12 bases spanning the gap. The CDR3 sequence is CASSQLLVLNEQFF. The CDR3 nucleotides are TGCGCCAGCAGCCAACTTCTGGTTTTAAATGAGCAGTTCTTC.

The chain recombines TRBV7-8 with TRBJ1-6; D is uncertain. Trimming removed 3 bases from V and 10 bases from J, with 10 bases in between. From germline, CDR1 is SGHVS and CDR2 FQNEAQ. The CDR3 extends over 13 amino acids. CDR3 residues: CASSLEGISPLHF. In DNA, the CDR3 is TGTGCCAGCAGCTTGGAAGGGATCTCACCCCTCCACTTT. Together with reference TRBV7-8 and TRBJ1-6, the CDR3 gives the full variable domain: GAGVSQSPRYKVAKRGQDVALRCDPISGHVSLFWYQQALGQGPEFLTYFQNEAQLDKSGLPSDRFFAERPEGSVSTLKIQRTQQEDSAVYLCASSLEGISPLHFGNGTRLTVT.

The chain has TRBV2 and TRBJ1-5; possibly TRBD1 for D (5 bases). V lost 0 bases, J lost 11 bases, and 11 bases lay in between. Germline V gives CDR1 SNHLY, CDR2 FYNNEI. The CDR3 totals 13 residues. Here the CDR3 reads CASSEAQGLTQHF. CDR3 nucleotide sequence: TGTGCCAGCAGTGAAGCGCAGGGACTGACCCAGCATTTT.

Concerning this clone: The junction departs from the called germline gene at one end, perhaps through a read error. The chain has TRBV4-1 and TRBJ2-5; 7 bases are a match to TRBD1. This CDR3 spans 14 amino acids. Germline lookup yields CDR1 MGHRA and CDR2 YSYEKL. Written as DNA, the CDR3 is TGCGCCAGCAGCAAAGACAGGGTCCAAGAGACCCAGTACTTC. It translates to CASSKDRVQETQYF.

The V gene is TRBV9, the J gene TRBJ2-3; D is perhaps TRBD1 (5 bases). CDR1 and CDR2 (germline): SGDLS, YYNGEE. V lost 0 bases and J lost 5, with 7 bases in between. The CDR3 is made up of 13 amino acids. In DNA form, the CDR3 reads TGTGCCAGCAGCGTAGGTCAGGGAGATACGCAGTATTTT. Translated, it gives CASSVGQGDTQYF.

The chain combines TRBV6-2 or TRBV6-3 with TRBJ2-1, with 7 nucleotides matching TRBD1. This CDR3 contains 16 residues. Losses at the gene ends were 0 bases for V and 2 bases for J; bases not matched to a gene: 4. The V gene's germline CDR1 is MNHEY and CDR2 SVGEGT. CDR3 nucleotide sequence: TGTGCCAGCAGTTACTCGAAAGGGGGCGCCTACAATGAGCAGTTCTTC. Translated, it gives CASSYSKGGAYNEQFF.

This clone appeared a single time. This chain joins TRBV27 and TRBJ1-2; 10 bases map to TRBD1. This CDR3 spans 15 amino acids. V lost 6 bases, J lost 4 bases, and 8 bases stayed unmatched. Germline V gene lookup returns CDR1 MNHEY and CDR2 SMNVEV (reference sequence). This CDR3 is CASSLIGTGAYGYTF. The CDR3, as DNA: TGTGCCAGCAGCCTGATCGGGACAGGGGCCTATGGCTACACCTTC.

The rearrangement uses TRBV7-6 and TRBJ2-2; TRBD1 matches 7 bases. Per the germline V gene, CDR1 is SGHVS and CDR2 is FNYEAQ. Germline trimming cut 5 bases from V and 7 bases from J; bases unmatched to any gene: 10. CDR3 length: 15 amino acids. CDR3 in amino acids: CASSRTTGAGGELFF. CDR3 bases: TGTGCCAGCAGCCGAACTACAGGGGCGGGCGGGGAGCTGTTTTTT. The full variable domain, its missing parts supplied by reference TRBV7-6 and TRBJ2-2, is GAGVSQSPRYKVTKRGQDVALRCDPISGHVSLYWYRQALGQGPEFLTYFNYEAQQDKSGLPNDRFSAERPEGSISTLTIQRTEQRDSAMYRCASSRTTGAGGELFFGEGSRLTVL.

This chain joins TRBV24-1 and TRBJ2-3, with 10 bases matching TRBD1. CDR3 size: 16 residues. Germline assignment: CDR1 KGHDR and CDR2 SFDVKD. V lost 4 bases, J lost 5 bases, and 8 bases stayed unmatched. In nucleotides, the CDR3 is TGTGCCACCAGTGACCTAGGGACAGGGGATGGAGATACGCAGTATTTT. Its protein product is CATSDLGTGDGDTQYF.

The chain uses TRBV6-2 or TRBV6-3 and TRBJ2-7; 7 bases map to TRBD1. CDR1 is MNHEY and CDR2 is SVGEGT in the germline V gene. Trimming took 5 bases from V and 4 from J; bases not matched to a gene: 2. The CDR3 runs 12 residues. The CDR3 DNA is TGTGCCAGCAGTCTACAGGGGTACGAGCAGTACGTC. Its protein is CASSLQGYEQYV.

This chain joins TRBV19 and TRBJ1-1; unclear D gene. V gave up 3 bases and J gave up 6 bases, with 20 bases separating them. The CDR3 runs 16 residues. The V gene's germline CDR1 is LNHDA and CDR2 SQIVND (reference sequence). CDR3 bases: TGTGCCAGTAGTATTTCCTCCTTCAGTGTCCCTGCTGAAGCTTTCTTT. Translation: CASSISSFSVPAEAFF. Full variable domain (outside the CDR3, taken from reference TRBV19 and TRBJ1-1): DGGITQSPKYLFRKEGQNVTLSCEQNLNHDAMYWYRQDPGQGLRLIYYSQIVNDFQKGDIAEGYSVSREKKESFPLTVTSAQKNPTAFYLCASSISSFSVPAEAFFGQGTRLTVV.

The rearrangement uses TRBV5-6 and TRBJ1-1; tentative D call: TRBD1 (5 bases). There are 16 residues in the CDR3. Germline V lookup: CDR1 SGHDT, CDR2 YYEEEE. The V end was cut by 3 bases, the J end by 3 bases, with 18 bases between. The CDR3 region has the DNA TGTGCCAGCAGCTCCCGATTTTGGGGGAGTGACACTGAAGCTTTCTTT. Protein sequence: CASSSRFWGSDTEAFF.

The chain couples TRBV12-3 or TRBV12-4 to TRBJ1-2, with 7 bases aligning to TRBD1. The V and J ends lost 2 bases and 9 bases, in that order; junction bases with no gene match: 6. CDR3 length: 13 amino acids. This CDR3 reads CASSLTGARSYTF. As DNA, the CDR3 is TGTGCCAGCAGTTTAACAGGGGCTCGCAGCTACACCTTC.

The CDR3 sequence is CASAWDYTSGTQYF. The DNA of the CDR3 is TGTGCCAGCGCCTGGGACTATACTTCGGGGACCCAGTACTTC. The V and J genes are TRBV2 and TRBJ2-5; the match to TRBD2 covers 7 bases. Germline CDR1 reads SNHLY; CDR2 reads FYNNEI. The CDR3 loop spans 14 amino acids. J gave up 7 bases and V 8 bases, and 13 bases lay outside the gene matches.

This clone occurred once. The J gene is TRBJ2-1, the V gene TRBV4-1; D gene uncertain. Germline V lookup: CDR1 MGHRA, CDR2 YSYEKL. Trimming removed 4 bases from V and 0 bases from J, with 16 bases in between. CDR3 length equals 17 residues. CDR3 amino acids: CASSLYQASSSYNEQFF. Here the CDR3 DNA reads TGCGCCAGCAGCCTATACCAGGCCTCAAGCTCCTACAATGAGCAGTTCTTC.

The chain uses TRBV18 and TRBJ2-1; either TRBD1 or TRBD2 may fit D (7 bases each). The germline V gene encodes CDR1 KGHSH and CDR2 LQKENI. The CDR3 runs to 16 residues. Deletions cut 5 bases from V and 0 bases from J, with 14 bases between. The CDR3 DNA follows: TGTGCCAGCTCATCGGGGGGACAGAGCTCCTACAATGAGCAGTTCTTC. It encodes CASSSGGQSSYNEQFF.

V gene TRBV7-2 combines with J gene TRBJ1-5; unclear D gene. Trimming took 0 bases from V and 1 from J, leaving 7 bases between them. Germline CDR1 SGHTA, CDR2 FQGNSA. This CDR3 has 15 residues. In nucleotides, the CDR3 is TGTGCCAGCAGCTTAGCGGCCGGGAGCAATCAGCCCCAGCATTTT. This translates into CASSLAAGSNQPQHF.

The chain joins TRBV20-1 to TRBJ1-1; D is undetermined. This CDR3 is 11 amino acids long. Germline lookup yields CDR1 DFQATT and CDR2 SNEGSKA (reference sequence). V was cut by 6 bases and J by 4 bases, with 9 bases left in between. The CDR3: CSAGGFTEAFF. CDR3 in DNA: TGCAGTGCAGGAGGGTTCACTGAAGCTTTCTTT.

This chain connects TRBV5-1 to TRBJ2-2, with 8 bases aligning to TRBD1. CDR1 SGHRS and CDR2 YFSETQ come from the germline V gene. J gave up 3 bases and V 4 bases, and 8 bases lay outside the gene matches. The length of the CDR3 is 16 residues. The chain's CDR3 is CASSLARGHDTGELFF. The CDR3, as DNA: TGCGCCAGCAGCCTGGCCAGGGGGCATGACACCGGGGAGCTGTTTTTT.

The chain recombines TRBV5-1 with TRBJ2-5; TRBD2 might be the D (6 bases). The CDR3 length is 16 residues. Germline V CDR1 and CDR2: SGHRS, YFSETQ. Trimming took off 0 bases at V and 4 bases at J, with 16 bases between the two ends. The CDR3 DNA sequence: TGCGCCAGCAGCTTGGTTGGCGGGGTCACCCCAGAGACCCAGTACTTC. It codes for CASSLVGGVTPETQYF.

This clone was seen a single time. The V call is TRBV3-1 (or the pseudogene TRBV3-2), the J call TRBJ2-1; perhaps D is TRBD1 or TRBD2 (5 bases each). V dropped 2 bases and J dropped 3 bases, with 11 bases sitting between them. Germline CDR1 LGHDT, CDR2 YNNKEL (reference sequence). CDR3 length equals 15 residues. The CDR3 loop is CASSQQGTYYNEQFF. For the CDR3, the DNA is TGTGCCAGCAGCCAACAAGGGACCTACTACAATGAGCAGTTCTTC.

V is TRBV5-4 and J is TRBJ2-3, with 13 bases aligning to TRBD2. With V trimmed by 0 bases and J by 6 bases, 13 bases remained unmatched. This CDR3 spans 19 amino acids. Germline CDR1 and CDR2: SGHNT and YYREEE (reference sequence). The CDR3 DNA is TGTGCCAGCAGCTTGGGACTAGCGGGGGGCCGACCCCCTCAGGATACGCAGTATTTT. This codes for CASSLGLAGGRPPQDTQYF.

This clone was observed a single time. The rearrangement joins TRBV6-6 to TRBJ1-3; D remains unclear. The germline V gene encodes CDR1 MNHNY and CDR2 SVGAGI (reference sequence). This CDR3 is 15 amino acids long. V lost 2 bases, J lost 0 bases, and 8 bases lay in between. CDR3 residues: CASSYQRFSGNTIYF. The CDR3 nucleotides read TGTGCCAGCAGTTACCAACGGTTCTCTGGAAACACCATATATTTT.

This sequence joins TRBV18 and TRBJ1-4; D ambiguous. The CDR3 consists of 12 residues. V lost 8 bases and J lost 3, with 7 bases in between. Germline values: CDR1 KGHSH, CDR2 LQKENI. CDR3 amino acids: CASGSANEKLFF. As DNA, the CDR3 is TGTGCCAGCGGGAGTGCTAATGAAAAACTGTTTTTT. The full variable domain, rest sourced from reference TRBV18 and TRBJ1-4, is NAGVMQNPRHLVRRRGQEARLRCSPMKGHSHVYWYRQLPEEGLKFMVYLQKENIIDESGMPKERFSAEFPKEGPSILRIQQVVRGDSAAYFCASGSANEKLFFGSGTQLSVL.

The chain combines TRBV7-3 with TRBJ2-1; 7 nucleotides match TRBD1. The trim removed 2 bases at V and 4 bases at J, leaving 14 bases unmatched. This CDR3 has 18 amino acids. Germline V gene sequence: CDR1 SGHTA, CDR2 FQGTGA. The CDR3 is CASSLFPGQRQGYNEQFF. The DNA for the CDR3 is TGTGCCAGCAGCTTATTCCCGGGGCAAAGACAGGGATACAATGAGCAGTTCTTC.

The chain is built from TRBV7-9 and TRBJ2-3, with 8 bases lining up with TRBD1. CDR1 SEHNR and CDR2 FQNEAQ come from the germline V gene (reference sequence). There are 15 residues in the CDR3. Trimming took 3 bases from V and 4 from J; bases not matched to a gene: 6. The DNA for the CDR3 is TGTGCCAGCAGCTTGGCAGACAGGGGACCAGATACGCAGTATTTT. Protein: CASSLADRGPDTQYF.

The chain recombines TRBV6-4 with TRBJ2-3; possibly TRBD1 or TRBD2 for D (5 bases each). CDR1 is MRHNA, CDR2 SNTAGT, per germline. V shed 3 bases and J shed 5 bases, with 9 bases lying between them. CDR3 length equals 13 residues. CDR3 sequence: CASSEGRGDTQYF. The DNA of the CDR3 is TGTGCCAGCAGTGAGGGACGAGGAGATACGCAGTATTTT.